These 2 T cell receptor beta chains were all obtained from the same sample, sequenced in a study of PD-1 blockade in mismatch repair-deficient tumors. TCRdb's table, derived via immunoSEQ multiplex PCR, lists solely in-frame clones and lacks some. The profile shows 120,000 or so clones, roughly 86% of them singletons. Sample: peripheral blood, taken 44 weeks after starting pembrolizumab. The receptors stem from an adult with mismatch repair-deficient cancer.

The J gene is TRBJ2-7, the V gene TRBV11-3; TRBD2 aligns across 13 bases. Germline V gene data show CDR1 as SGHNT and CDR2 as YENEEA. The CDR3 is 17 amino acids. Trimming took 1 base from V and 3 from J; bases not matched to a gene: 6. The CDR3 spells CASSLGPRTSGSYEQYF. The CDR3 region has the DNA TGTGCCAGCAGCTTAGGCCCCCGGACTAGCGGGAGCTACGAGCAGTACTTC.

The chain couples TRBV5-5 to TRBJ2-1, with D tentatively TRBD2 (6 bases). Germline CDR1 reads SGHKS; CDR2 reads YYEKEE (reference sequence). This CDR3 spans 12 amino acids. Trimming cost V 3 bases and J 5 bases, with 6 bases left between them. CDR3 sequence reads: CASSWTNNEQFF. DNA for the CDR3: TGTGCCAGCAGCTGGACTAACAATGAGCAGTTCTTC.